Presented here are 28 T cell receptor beta chains from one specimen sequenced in a study of cytomegalovirus exposure and HLA in healthy donors. 13 Jbeta primers and 60 Vbeta primers were used for the PCR. The method was immunoSEQ multiplex PCR; TCRdb's version includes in-frame clones alone and lacks a portion of them. The sample has around 80,000 clones; 78% are singletons. The sequenced sample was PBMCs. The receptors come from a man between 18 and 35 years old in good health and CMV-seropositive.

The chain carries TRBV4-2 and TRBJ2-3, with TRBD2 matching over 10 bases. Germline-derived CDR1 and CDR2 are LGHNA and YNFKEQ. The CDR3 consists of 18 residues. After removal of 6 bases from V and 7 bases from J, the junction contained 19 bases not matched to a gene. CDR3 sequence: CASSPTATGSGRGNTQYF. The CDR3 bases are TGTGCCAGCAGTCCCACCGCAACGGGCAGCGGGAGGGGTAATACGCAGTATTTT.

This chain links TRBV9 with TRBJ1-5, with D unresolved. The CDR3 is made up of 15 amino acids. Germline-derived CDR1 and CDR2 are SGDLS and YYNGEE. The V end was cut by 0 bases, the J end by 3 bases, with 10 bases between. CDR3 region: CASSVGGVLNQPQHF. CDR3 nucleotide sequence: TGTGCCAGCAGCGTAGGCGGGGTCCTCAATCAGCCCCAGCATTTT.

The rearrangement joins TRBV5-8 to TRBJ1-1, with D possibly TRBD1 on 6 matching bases. Germline V gene sequence: CDR1 SGHTS, CDR2 YDEGEE. The CDR3 runs 10 residues. V was clipped by 3 bases and J by 11 bases, with 8 bases between them. CDR3 DNA: TGTGCCAGCAGCTGGGGGCGGGCTTTCTTT. Translating it yields CASSWGRAFF.

V is TRBV9 and J is TRBJ1-2; 9 nucleotides line up with TRBD1. V was pared by 0 bases and J by 8 bases, with 5 bases of the junction left unmatched. The germline CDR1 and CDR2 sequences are SGDLS and YYNGEE. CDR3 length: 14 amino acids. CDR3 amino acids: CASSVETGGAGYTF. The CDR3 DNA is TGTGCCAGCAGCGTAGAGACAGGGGGAGCGGGCTACACCTTC.

CDR3 residues: CASSPLDRAVETQYF. Here the CDR3 DNA reads TGTGCCAGCTCACCACTGGACAGGGCGGTCGAGACCCAGTACTTC. The rearrangement uses TRBV18 and TRBJ2-5, with 8 bases that match TRBD1. V dropped 1 base and J dropped 5; count of bases not matched to a gene: 6. The CDR3 spans 15 residues. Germline V lookup: CDR1 KGHSH, CDR2 LQKENI.

The V and J genes are TRBV5-1 and TRBJ1-1; D not certain. This CDR3 is 14 amino acids long. V was cut by 4 bases and J by 9 bases, with 19 bases left in between. CDR1 is SGHRS and CDR2 is YFSETQ in the germline V gene. The CDR3 nucleotides read TGCGCCAGCAGCCCTCTTGCCGGGAAAGTAAAAGCTTTCTTT. Amino acids: CASSPLAGKVKAFF.

J is TRBJ2-3 and V is TRBV10-1; 7 positions match TRBD1. The trim removed 4 bases at V and 10 bases at J, leaving 8 bases unmatched. The CDR3 has 13 amino acids. Germline V gene sequence: CDR1 WNHNN, CDR2 SYGVQD (reference sequence). In nucleotides, the CDR3 is TGCGCCAGCAGTGGACAGGGAGTTTGGGCGCAGTATTTT. Translating gives CASSGQGVWAQYF.

Here the CDR3 reads CASSVVLTGELFF. DNA for the CDR3: TGTGCCAGCAGCGTAGTCCTCACCGGGGAGCTGTTTTTT. The chain has TRBV9 and TRBJ2-2; no definite D call. Germline-derived CDR1 and CDR2 are SGDLS and YYNGEE. The length of the CDR3 is 13 residues. V gave up 0 bases and J gave up 4 bases, with 4 bases separating them. The full variable domain, in which reference TRBV9 and TRBJ2-2 provide the parts outside the CDR3, is DSGVTQTPKHLITATGQRVTLRCSPRSGDLSVYWYQQSLDQGLQFLIQYYNGEERAKGNILERFSAQQFPDLHSELNLSSLELGDSALYFCASSVVLTGELFFGEGSRLTVL.

The chain joins TRBV15 to TRBJ1-2; the match to TRBD1 covers 7 bases. In germline, CDR1 is LNHNV, CDR2 YYDKDF (reference sequence). The V gene end was trimmed by 5 bases and the J gene end by 7 bases; junction bases not matched to a gene: 7. This CDR3 spans 13 amino acids. CDR3 in DNA: TGTGCCACCAGCTGGGGGGACAGTCCTGGCTACACCTTC. It specifies CATSWGDSPGYTF.

This clone appeared a few times. The chain combines TRBV11-2 with TRBJ2-7, with TRBD2 matching over 8 bases. The ends lost 1 base at V and 0 bases at J; junction bases unmatched: 11. This CDR3 contains 18 residues. The germline V gene has CDR1 SGHAT and CDR2 FQNNGV. CDR3 in amino acids: CASSLGLPGLGNSYEQYF. The CDR3 nucleotides are TGTGCCAGCAGCTTAGGCCTACCGGGACTAGGGAACTCCTACGAGCAGTACTTC.

The chain carries TRBV28 and TRBJ2-3, with 8 bases fitting TRBD2. Germline CDR1 reads MDHEN; CDR2 reads SYDVKM. J lost 3 bases, V lost 6 bases, and 8 bases had no gene match. This CDR3 spans 15 amino acids. This chain's CDR3 is CASSLGLAGTDTQYF. The DNA of the CDR3 is TGTGCCAGCAGCTTAGGACTAGCTGGAACAGATACGCAGTATTTT.

The rearrangement uses TRBV19 and TRBJ2-5, with 9 bases aligning to TRBD2. CDR3 length: 13 amino acids. Trimming cost V 7 bases and J 5 bases; bases outside gene matches: 5. CDR1 and CDR2 from the germline V gene are LNHDA and SQIVND (reference sequence). The CDR3 region is CASKAGGRETQYF. The CDR3 DNA follows: TGTGCCAGTAAGGCGGGAGGGCGGGAGACCCAGTACTTC.

This clone is a singleton in its sample. The chain employs TRBV5-1 and TRBJ1-1; 7 bases match TRBD1. Trimming at V came to 4 bases and at J to 2 bases, leaving 2 bases not matched to a gene. The CDR3 consists of 13 residues. The germline V gene encodes CDR1 SGHRS and CDR2 YFSETQ. The CDR3 is CASSRDSNTEAFF. The DNA of the CDR3 is TGCGCCAGCAGCAGGGACAGTAACACTGAAGCTTTCTTT.

The chain has TRBV28 and TRBJ1-2; D might be TRBD1 (5 bases). The CDR3 loop spans 13 amino acids. Per germline, CDR1 MDHEN and CDR2 SYDVKM. V gave up 5 bases and J gave up 4 bases, with 11 bases separating them. For the CDR3, the DNA is TGTGCCAGCAGTCAAGACAGATTCTATGGCTACACCTTC. Encoded protein: CASSQDRFYGYTF.

The chain couples TRBV28 to TRBJ2-7; 9 bases line up with TRBD1. The CDR3 runs 16 residues. Germline V gives CDR1 MDHEN, CDR2 SYDVKM. V gave up 1 base and J gave up 6 bases; unmatched junction bases: 10. The CDR3 sequence: CASSLLFGTGPSEQYF. The CDR3 coding sequence is TGTGCCAGCAGTTTATTGTTTGGGACAGGGCCCAGCGAGCAGTACTTC.

Concerning this clone: The sample carries other DNA sequences with the same CDR3. The chain has TRBV5-4 and TRBJ1-1; maybe TRBD1 (5 bases). The CDR3 has 13 residues. Germline V gene sequence: CDR1 SGHNT, CDR2 YYREEE (reference sequence). Deletions cut 3 bases from V and 0 bases from J, with 6 bases between. The CDR3: CASSSDMNTEAFF. DNA of the CDR3: TGTGCCAGCAGCTCGGACATGAACACTGAAGCTTTCTTT.

The rearrangement joins TRBV27 to TRBJ1-1, with a tentative D call TRBD1 (6 bases). The germline gives CDR1 MNHEY, CDR2 SMNVEV (reference sequence). The CDR3 loop spans 14 amino acids. V gave up 0 bases and J gave up 1 base, with 6 bases separating them. The CDR3 nucleotides read TGTGCCAGCAGTTTATCAGGGGGGAACACTGAAGCTTTCTTT. Its protein product is CASSLSGGNTEAFF.

The chain links TRBV5-4 to TRBJ2-3; TRBD1 aligns across 9 bases. With V trimmed by 1 base and J by 2 bases, 8 bases remained unmatched. The CDR3 is made up of 17 amino acids. Germline V gene sequence: CDR1 SGHNT, CDR2 YYREEE (reference sequence). Here the CDR3 reads CASSLKSGTGLTDTQYF. In nucleotides, the CDR3 is TGTGCCAGCAGCTTGAAGTCCGGGACAGGGCTCACAGATACGCAGTATTTT. Based on the CDR3 plus reference TRBV5-4 and TRBJ2-3, the full variable domain is ETGVTQSPTHLIKTRGQQVTLRCSSQSGHNTVSWYQQALGQGPQFIFQYYREEENGRGNFPPRFSGLQFPNYSSELNVNALELDDSALYLCASSLKSGTGLTDTQYFGPGTRLTVL.

This clone was detected once. The CDR3 nucleotides read TGTGCCAGCACCCCGGCAGACAGGGGGCGCGACGAGCAGTACTTC. Translation gives CASTPADRGRDEQYF. The chain carries TRBV2 and TRBJ2-7; 10 bases align to TRBD1. The CDR3 is 15 residues long. Unmatched junction bases numbered 11, after V lost 7 bases and J lost 5 bases. Germline CDR1 and CDR2: SNHLY and FYNNEI. The full variable domain, with the rest looked up from reference TRBV2 and TRBJ2-7, is EPEVTQTPSHQVTQMGQEVILRCVPISNHLYFYWYRQILGQKVEFLVSFYNNEISEKSEIFDDQFSVERPDGSNFTLKIRSTKLEDSAMYFCASTPADRGRDEQYFGPGTRLTVT.

This rearrangement joins TRBV4-1 to TRBJ2-2, with a possible D match to TRBD2 (7 bases). V was cut by 1 base and J by 5 bases, with 14 bases left in between. The CDR3 loop spans 16 amino acids. Germline V gene lookup returns CDR1 MGHRA and CDR2 YSYEKL. CDR3 coding DNA: TGCGCCAGCAGCCAAGGGGTGGGAGGGGGGACCGGGGAGCTGTTTTTT. It is translated as CASSQGVGGGTGELFF.

V and J are TRBV5-4 and TRBJ1-1; the D gene is possibly TRBD1 (5 bases). V was pared by 5 bases and J by 0 bases, with 14 bases between. This CDR3 is 15 amino acids long. Germline CDR1 and CDR2: SGHNT and YYREEE (reference sequence). The CDR3 sequence is CASSFVPRVNTEAFF. DNA for the CDR3: TGTGCCAGCAGTTTTGTCCCCAGGGTGAACACTGAAGCTTTCTTT.

This clone was seen once. The gene calls are TRBV28 and TRBJ1-1; 7 positions match TRBD1. CDR3 length equals 13 residues. V lost 6 bases, J lost 4 bases, and 5 bases stayed unmatched. Germline V gives CDR1 MDHEN, CDR2 SYDVKM. CDR3 sequence (DNA): TGTGCCAGCAGCCGAGACAGGGCCACTGAAGCTTTCTTT. This translates into CASSRDRATEAFF.

The gene calls are TRBV2 and TRBJ2-7, with TRBD1 identical over 7 bases. This CDR3 comprises 15 residues. Germline lookup yields CDR1 SNHLY and CDR2 FYNNEI. J lost 0 bases, V lost 8 bases, and 10 bases had no gene match. The CDR3 DNA sequence: TGTGCCAGCCTAAGGGCCGGGACAGTCTCCTACGAGCAGTACTTC. Translated: CASLRAGTVSYEQYF.

The chain combines TRBV10-3 with TRBJ2-5; TRBD1 matches at 9 bases. The CDR3 sequence is 14 residues long. Germline-derived CDR1 and CDR2 are ENHRY and SYGVKD. V shed 5 bases and J 3 bases; nucleotides not matched to a gene: 4. The CDR3 region is CAISPGQGKETQYF. For the CDR3, the DNA is TGTGCCATCAGTCCGGGACAGGGAAAAGAGACCCAGTACTTC.

The V call is TRBV25-1, the J call TRBJ1-4, with no clear D. Trimming removed 9 bases from V and 0 bases from J, with 8 bases in between. This CDR3 spans 13 amino acids. Germline-derived CDR1 and CDR2 are MGHDK and SYGVNS. As DNA, the CDR3 is TGTGCCAGTACAGTTGCAACTAATGAAAAACTGTTTTTT. Encoded protein: CASTVATNEKLFF.

CDR3 in amino acids: CASSLYRFYGYTF. In DNA form, the CDR3 reads TGTGCCAGCAGTTTGTACAGGTTCTATGGCTACACCTTC. The chain combines TRBV28 with TRBJ1-2; TRBD1 might be the D (5 bases). The CDR3 is made up of 13 amino acids. CDR1 and CDR2 (germline): MDHEN, SYDVKM. V gave up 3 bases and J gave up 4 bases, with 9 bases separating them.

The gene calls are TRBV5-1 and TRBJ2-7, with 10 bases matching TRBD1. The CDR3 runs to 15 residues. CDR1 is SGHRS, CDR2 YFSETQ, per germline. The J segment lost 0 bases and the V segment lost 4 bases, leaving 4 bases of the junction unmatched. The CDR3 coding sequence is TGCGCCAGCAGCCCCGGGACAGGGGTCTCCTACGAGCAGTACTTC. Its protein product is CASSPGTGVSYEQYF.

The CDR3 region is CASSLRGMVFGYTF. The CDR3 DNA is TGTGCCAGCAGTTTACGAGGGATGGTGTTCGGCTACACCTTC. The chain recombines TRBV28 with TRBJ1-2; D remains unclear. The germline CDR1 and CDR2 sequences are MDHEN and SYDVKM. CDR3 length: 14 amino acids. The V and J ends lost 2 bases and 8 bases respectively, with 15 bases between them.